The 3 T cell receptor beta chains reported below all come from one sample, sequenced in a study of blood T cell repertoires in COVID-19 (TCRdb year 2020). Library generation was performed with the immunoSEQ multiplex PCR assay. TCRdb holds this immuneACCESS table with in-frame rearrangements only. Some clones are missing; in checked studies, unresolved V genes explain under half, and the rest has no known cause. The sample yields 30,000 to 45,000 clones; less than 95% were counted once. Of the sample, 4.8% is held by the ten largest clones. Sequencing was carried out using peripheral blood. All receptors come from a human donor in a cohort sampled during active COVID-19.

This clone was seen more than once but under ten times. The rearrangement joins TRBV27 to TRBJ2-1; 9 nucleotides line up with TRBD2. This CDR3 is built from 15 residues. Germline V gives CDR1 MNHEY, CDR2 SMNVEV (reference sequence). V trimming: 10 bases; J trimming: 3 bases; junction bases outside the gene matches: 10. The CDR3 sequence: CATIPLAGLYNEQFF. The CDR3 DNA sequence: TGTGCCACCATACCCCTAGCGGGACTCTACAATGAGCAGTTCTTC.

The chain is built from TRBV7-6 and TRBJ2-3, with D perhaps TRBD2 (6 bases). This CDR3 spans 15 amino acids. Germline V gives CDR1 SGHVS, CDR2 FNYEAQ. Trimming left V 5 bases short and J 1 base short, with 13 bases between. In DNA form, the CDR3 reads TGTGCCAGCAGCCCCCAGAGGGAGGGCACAGATACGCAGTATTTT. Protein: CASSPQREGTDTQYF.

The CDR3 bases are TGTGCCAGCAGATTGATCCAGGGCCCCTTATACAATGAGCAGTTCTTC. Translation: CASRLIQGPLYNEQFF. This chain uses TRBV27 with TRBJ2-1, with D tentatively TRBD1 (5 bases). Germline CDR1 reads MNHEY; CDR2 reads SMNVEV (reference sequence). The ends were cut back, 6 bases at V and 4 bases at J, with 19 bases in the middle. The CDR3 has 16 residues.